The clone carrying this T cell receptor beta chain came up once. With 5 bases clipped from V and 3 bases from J, the junction kept 4 bases outside the gene matches. Germline V lookup: CDR1 SGHVS, CDR2 FQNEAQ. The CDR3 covers 14 residues. PCR was performed using 60 Vbeta and 13 Jbeta primers. This table comes from immunoSEQ multiplex PCR, and its TCRdb copy is limited to in-frame clones, with some not included. Of around 110,000 clones in the sample, around 81% were seen once. This entry is derived from a study of cytomegalovirus exposure and HLA in healthy donors. The sequence was obtained from a woman in her 30s in good health and CMV-seronegative. The rearrangement uses TRBV7-8 and TRBJ2-5, with 9 bases identical to TRBD1. Input material: PBMCs. The CDR3 spells CASSPGTGKETQYF. CDR3 nucleotides: TGTGCCAGCAGCCCCGGGACAGGGAAAGAGACCCAGTACTTC.